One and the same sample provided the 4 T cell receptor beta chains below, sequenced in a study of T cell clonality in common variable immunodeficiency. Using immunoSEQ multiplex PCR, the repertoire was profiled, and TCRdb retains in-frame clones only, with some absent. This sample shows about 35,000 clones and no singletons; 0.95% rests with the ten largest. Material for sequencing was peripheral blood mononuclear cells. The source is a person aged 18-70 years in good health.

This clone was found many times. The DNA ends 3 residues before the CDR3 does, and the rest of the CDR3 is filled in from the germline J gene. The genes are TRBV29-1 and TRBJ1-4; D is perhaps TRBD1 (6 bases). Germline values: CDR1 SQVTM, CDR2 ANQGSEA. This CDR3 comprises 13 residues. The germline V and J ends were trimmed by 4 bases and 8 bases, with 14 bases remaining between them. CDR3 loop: CSVVLRGKEKLFF. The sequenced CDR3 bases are TGCAGCGTTGTATTAAGGGGGAAGGAAAAA. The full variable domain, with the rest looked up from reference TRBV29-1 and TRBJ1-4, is SAVISQKPSRDICQRGTSLTIQCQVDSQVTMMFWYRQQPGQSLTLIATANQGSEATYESGFVIDKFPISRPNLTFSTLTVSNMSPEDSSIYLCSVVLRGKEKLFFGSGTQLSVL.

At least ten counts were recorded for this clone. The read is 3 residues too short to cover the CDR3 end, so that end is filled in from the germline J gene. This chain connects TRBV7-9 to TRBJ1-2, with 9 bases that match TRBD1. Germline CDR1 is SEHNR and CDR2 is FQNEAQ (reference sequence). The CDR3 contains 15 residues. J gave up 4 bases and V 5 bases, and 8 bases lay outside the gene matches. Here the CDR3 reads CASSETGGKSYGYTF. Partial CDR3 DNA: TGTGCCAGCAGCGAAACAGGGGGCAAGTCCTATGGC.

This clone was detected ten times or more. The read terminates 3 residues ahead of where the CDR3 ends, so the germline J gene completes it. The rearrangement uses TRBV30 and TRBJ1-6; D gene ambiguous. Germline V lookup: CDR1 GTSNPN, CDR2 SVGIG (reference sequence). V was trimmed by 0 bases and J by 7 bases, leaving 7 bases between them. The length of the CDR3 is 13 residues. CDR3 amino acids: CAWSVLANSPLHF. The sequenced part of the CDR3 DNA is TGTGCCTGGAGTGTACTCGCCAATTCACCC.

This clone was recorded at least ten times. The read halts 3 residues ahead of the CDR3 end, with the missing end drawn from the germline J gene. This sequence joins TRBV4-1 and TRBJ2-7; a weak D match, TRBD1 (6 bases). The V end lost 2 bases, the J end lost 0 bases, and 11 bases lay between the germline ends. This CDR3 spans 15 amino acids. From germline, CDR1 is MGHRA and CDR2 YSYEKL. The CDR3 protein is CASSQPGTSSYEQYF. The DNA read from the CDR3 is TGCGCCAGCAGCCAACCCGGGACATCCTCCTACGAG.